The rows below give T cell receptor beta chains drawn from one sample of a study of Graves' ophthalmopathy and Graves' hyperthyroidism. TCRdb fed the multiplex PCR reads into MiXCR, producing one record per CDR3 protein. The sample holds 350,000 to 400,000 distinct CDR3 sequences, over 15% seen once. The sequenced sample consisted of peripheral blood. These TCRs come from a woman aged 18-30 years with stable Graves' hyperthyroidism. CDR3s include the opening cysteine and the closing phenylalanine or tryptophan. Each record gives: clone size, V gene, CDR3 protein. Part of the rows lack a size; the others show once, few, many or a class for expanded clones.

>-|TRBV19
CASSPLFGSGVGYGYTF
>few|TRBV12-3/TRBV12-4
CASSPGAALNQPQHF
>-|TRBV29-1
CSVHLHGGPATEAFF
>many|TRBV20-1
CSATARNTEAFF
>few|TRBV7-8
CASSPGIGANVLTF
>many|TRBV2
CASSEAVLRGELFF
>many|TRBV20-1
CSARGKGTGELFF
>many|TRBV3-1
CASAPGQPNTYEQYF
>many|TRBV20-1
CSPGQGGGNTEAFF
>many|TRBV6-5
CASSSDGNLYEQYF
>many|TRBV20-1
CSARAGGVSEAFF
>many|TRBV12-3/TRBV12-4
CASSVFPGRSPLHF
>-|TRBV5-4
CASSLPGTEDNEQYF
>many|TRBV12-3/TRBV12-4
CASSFSAGGPGETQYF
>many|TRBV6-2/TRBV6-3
CASRSRGFRNQPQHF
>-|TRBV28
CASSTDSALEQYF
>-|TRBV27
CASTIAGANVLTF
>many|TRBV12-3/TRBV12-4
CASSPTHRGLQETQYF
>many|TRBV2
CASGGQGKNQPQHF
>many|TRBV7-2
CASSSRRSTYEQYF
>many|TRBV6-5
CASLGQGEYMNTEAFF
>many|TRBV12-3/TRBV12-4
CASSIASGRGANVLTF
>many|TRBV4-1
CASSQENQETQYF
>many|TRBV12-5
CASGLVRFAGESTGELFF
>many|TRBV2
CASTYRVGGTEAFF
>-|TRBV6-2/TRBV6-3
CASSYRDSQKIFGNTIYF
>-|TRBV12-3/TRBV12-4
CASSPPERTSVDEQYF
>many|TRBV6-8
CASRKDREESNYGYTF
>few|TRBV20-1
CSARDVRQGGNSPLHF
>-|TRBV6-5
CASSYSMVGGTEAFF
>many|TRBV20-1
CSARYNLGQGRNQPQHF
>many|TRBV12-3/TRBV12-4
CASSVLYRVYEQYF
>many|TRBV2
CASRDSGPRGYGYTF
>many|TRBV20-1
CRGVGTAAPFYEQYF
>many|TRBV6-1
CASSEGAAHQPQHF
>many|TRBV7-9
CASSPTAVSNYGYTF
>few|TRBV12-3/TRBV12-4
CASSLGQGTGANVLTF
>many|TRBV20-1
CSARAPSFGNSPLHF
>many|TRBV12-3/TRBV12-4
CASSSQGGEETQYF
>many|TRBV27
CASTPGFPSNIQYF
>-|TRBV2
CASRRTGAAGELFF
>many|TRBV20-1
CSARGQAYGYTF
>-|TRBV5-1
CASSLVGSSTDTQYF
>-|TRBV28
CASSFQQWSQETKYF
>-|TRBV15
CATSGGDIQYF
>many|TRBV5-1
CASSLEAGGVYEQYF
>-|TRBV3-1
CASSQDPVRRSIDTEAFF
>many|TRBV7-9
CASSLGSAHPFF
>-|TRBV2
CASSESLLGTQYF
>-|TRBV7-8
CASSGGNRYTEAFF
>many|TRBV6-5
CASSSSNEAFF
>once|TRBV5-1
CASSWTRGLTGELFF
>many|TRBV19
CASSIAGTGTSGYTF
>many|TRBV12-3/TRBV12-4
CATTRGVLGYTF
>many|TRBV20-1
CSAGQGARETQYF
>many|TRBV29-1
CSVEWVNTEAFF
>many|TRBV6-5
CASSYRTANYGYTF
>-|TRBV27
CASSRGGTYSNQPQHF
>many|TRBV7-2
CASSTLTANTEAFF